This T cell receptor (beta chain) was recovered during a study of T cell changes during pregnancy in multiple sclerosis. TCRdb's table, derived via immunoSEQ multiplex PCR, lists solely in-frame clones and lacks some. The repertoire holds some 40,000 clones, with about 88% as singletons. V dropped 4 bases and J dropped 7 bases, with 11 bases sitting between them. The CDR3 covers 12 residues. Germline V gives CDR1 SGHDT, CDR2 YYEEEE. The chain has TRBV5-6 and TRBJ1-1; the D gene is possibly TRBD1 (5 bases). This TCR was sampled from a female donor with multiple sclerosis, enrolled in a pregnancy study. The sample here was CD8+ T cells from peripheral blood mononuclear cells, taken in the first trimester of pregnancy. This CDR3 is CASSLDGHEAFF. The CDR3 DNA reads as TGTGCCAGCAGCCTAGACGGACATGAAGCTTTCTTT.